A selection of T cell receptor beta chains follows, all from one sample in a study of blood T cell repertoires in COVID-19. Clones were read by immunoSEQ multiplex PCR, and TCRdb kept only the in-frame ones, dropping some. The repertoire holds roughly 88,000 clones, approximately 88% seen once, with 18% in the top ten. The specimen was peripheral blood. These receptors came from a woman aged 55-69 years with COVID-19, enrolled during active disease. Both conserved end residues are part of each CDR3. D genes are given only for firm matches. Part of the rows lack a size; the others show once, few, many or a class for expanded clones.

abundance: .
j_gene: TRBJ1-2
v_gene: TRBV4-2
d_gene: .
CDR3aa: CASSQDGSQGALGGYTF
CDR3nt: TGTGCCAGCAGCCAAGACGGTTCCCAAGGGGCCCTGGGGGGCTACACCTTC

abundance: few
j_gene: TRBJ2-3
v_gene: TRBV4-2
d_gene: TRBD2
CDR3aa: CASRQGSGGLARTDTQYF
CDR3nt: TGTGCCAGCAGGCAAGGTAGCGGGGGGCTCGCCCGCACAGATACGCAGTATTTT

abundance: .
j_gene: TRBJ1-2
v_gene: TRBV7-2
d_gene: .
CDR3aa: CASSLVFSANYGYTF
CDR3nt: TGTGCCAGCAGCTTAGTATTCAGCGCTAACTATGGCTACACCTTC

abundance: .
j_gene: TRBJ2-7
v_gene: TRBV5-5
d_gene: TRBD1
CDR3aa: CASSPRRDRGNYEQYF
CDR3nt: TGTGCCAGCAGCCCCCGAAGGGACAGGGGAAATTACGAGCAGTACTTC

abundance: .
j_gene: TRBJ2-1
v_gene: TRBV19
d_gene: TRBD1
CDR3aa: CASSMGRGPLGSNEQFF
CDR3nt: TGTGCCAGTAGTATGGGCAGGGGGCCCCTGGGGTCCAATGAGCAGTTCTTC

abundance: .
j_gene: TRBJ2-7
v_gene: TRBV12-3/TRBV12-4
d_gene: .
CDR3aa: CASSKTYEQYF
CDR3nt: TGTGCCAGCAGTAAGACTTACGAGCAGTACTTC

abundance: .
j_gene: TRBJ2-5
v_gene: TRBV2
d_gene: .
CDR3aa: CASSLDSGETQYF
CDR3nt: TGTGCCAGCAGCCTCGACAGTGGGGAGACCCAGTACTTC

abundance: .
j_gene: TRBJ2-1
v_gene: TRBV9
d_gene: .
CDR3aa: CASAKTSRGFHEQFF
CDR3nt: TGTGCCAGCGCGAAAACTAGCCGGGGTTTCCATGAGCAGTTCTTC

abundance: .
j_gene: TRBJ2-1
v_gene: TRBV19
d_gene: .
CDR3aa: CASSISNEQFF
CDR3nt: TGTGCCAGTAGTATTTCTAATGAGCAGTTCTTC

abundance: .
j_gene: TRBJ2-3
v_gene: TRBV4-3
d_gene: TRBD2
CDR3aa: CASSQDLKRGESTDTQYF
CDR3nt: TGCGCCAGCAGCCAAGATTTGAAGCGGGGGGAGAGCACAGATACGCAGTATTTT

abundance: .
j_gene: TRBJ1-5
v_gene: TRBV19
d_gene: .
CDR3aa: CASATQGSNQPQHF
CDR3nt: TGTGCCAGTGCCACTCAGGGAAGCAATCAGCCCCAGCATTTT

abundance: .
j_gene: TRBJ2-3
v_gene: TRBV2
d_gene: .
CDR3aa: CASSAPGTQYF
CDR3nt: TGTGCCAGCAGTGCCCCAGGTACGCAGTATTTT

abundance: .
j_gene: TRBJ1-3
v_gene: TRBV7-6
d_gene: TRBD1
CDR3aa: CASSLPRQGSGNTIYF
CDR3nt: TGTGCCAGCAGCTTGCCGAGACAGGGCTCTGGAAACACCATATATTTT

abundance: few
j_gene: TRBJ1-3
v_gene: TRBV28
d_gene: .
CDR3aa: CASSFLPGSSSGNTIYF
CDR3nt: TGTGCCAGCAGTTTCCTGCCAGGCTCCAGTTCTGGAAACACCATATATTTT

abundance: .
j_gene: TRBJ1-5
v_gene: TRBV5-1
d_gene: TRBD1
CDR3aa: CASSPGQVDQPQHF
CDR3nt: TGCGCCAGCAGTCCTGGACAGGTGGATCAGCCCCAGCATTTT

abundance: .
j_gene: TRBJ2-5
v_gene: TRBV5-1
d_gene: TRBD2
CDR3aa: CASSVTSGGALGETQYF
CDR3nt: TGCGCCAGCAGCGTAACTAGCGGGGGGGCCTTGGGAGAGACCCAGTACTTC

abundance: .
j_gene: TRBJ2-5
v_gene: TRBV7-2
d_gene: .
CDR3aa: CASSGRVGETQYF
CDR3nt: TGTGCCAGCAGCGGGCGGGTGGGGGAGACCCAGTACTTC

abundance: .
j_gene: TRBJ1-2
v_gene: TRBV29-1
d_gene: TRBD1
CDR3aa: CSVGDRGFGYGYTF
CDR3nt: TGCAGCGTTGGGGACAGGGGATTTGGCTATGGCTACACCTTC

abundance: few
j_gene: TRBJ1-1
v_gene: TRBV28
d_gene: .
CDR3aa: CASMTTGQVSEAFF
CDR3nt: TGTGCCAGCATGACCACAGGGCAGGTATCCGAAGCTTTCTTT

abundance: .
j_gene: TRBJ2-7
v_gene: TRBV10-2
d_gene: TRBD1
CDR3aa: CASNAQGAEQYF
CDR3nt: TGCGCCAGCAATGCACAGGGGGCCGAGCAGTACTTC

abundance: few
j_gene: TRBJ1-2
v_gene: TRBV7-9
d_gene: .
CDR3aa: CASSQAAGLGYTF
CDR3nt: TGTGCCAGCAGCCAAGCCGCGGGTTTGGGCTACACCTTC

abundance: .
j_gene: TRBJ2-5
v_gene: TRBV6-2/TRBV6-3
d_gene: .
CDR3aa: CASSRSDFPRETQYF
CDR3nt: TGTGCCAGCAGTCGCAGTGACTTCCCCCGGGAGACCCAGTACTTC

abundance: .
j_gene: TRBJ1-3
v_gene: TRBV5-6
d_gene: .
CDR3aa: CASSFWGVGNTIYF
CDR3nt: TGTGCCAGCAGCTTCTGGGGGGTCGGAAACACCATATATTTT

abundance: once
j_gene: TRBJ2-1
v_gene: TRBV3-1/TRBV3-2
d_gene: TRBD1
CDR3aa: CASSGDRVYNEQFF
CDR3nt: TGTGCCAGCAGCGGGGACAGGGTCTACAATGAGCAGTTCTTC

abundance: .
j_gene: TRBJ2-5
v_gene: TRBV5-1
d_gene: TRBD2
CDR3aa: CASRMGGLAGPARETQYF
CDR3nt: TGCGCCAGCAGGATGGGGGGACTAGCGGGACCCGCGAGGGAGACCCAGTACTTC

abundance: .
j_gene: TRBJ1-6
v_gene: TRBV6-2/TRBV6-3
d_gene: .
CDR3aa: CASSRTQGSSSYNSPLHF
CDR3nt: TGTGCCAGCAGCAGGACACAAGGCTCGAGCTCCTATAATTCACCCCTCCACTTT

abundance: .
j_gene: TRBJ1-1
v_gene: TRBV9
d_gene: .
CDR3aa: CASSSQGNTEAFF
CDR3nt: TGTGCCAGCAGCTCACAGGGGAACACTGAAGCTTTCTTT

abundance: .
j_gene: TRBJ2-7
v_gene: TRBV11-2
d_gene: TRBD1
CDR3aa: CASSGAGGRYEQYF
CDR3nt: TGTGCCAGCAGCGGCGCAGGGGGTCGCTACGAGCAGTACTTC

abundance: .
j_gene: TRBJ2-7
v_gene: TRBV28
d_gene: TRBD2
CDR3aa: CASSLRALTSSGAYEQYF
CDR3nt: TGTGCCAGCAGTCTTAGGGCTCTGACCTCTAGCGGGGCATACGAGCAGTACTTC

abundance: .
j_gene: TRBJ2-2
v_gene: TRBV4-1
d_gene: .
CDR3aa: CASSQTGTTGELFF
CDR3nt: TGCGCCAGCAGCCAGACAGGGACTACCGGGGAGCTGTTTTTT

abundance: .
j_gene: TRBJ1-1
v_gene: TRBV5-4
d_gene: TRBD1
CDR3aa: CASSPRDRVTEAFF
CDR3nt: TGTGCCAGCAGCCCCCGGGACAGGGTCACTGAAGCTTTCTTT

abundance: once
j_gene: TRBJ1-5
v_gene: TRBV19
d_gene: TRBD1
CDR3aa: CASRTQGGNQPQHF
CDR3nt: TGTGCCAGTAGGACGCAGGGGGGCAATCAGCCCCAGCATTTT

abundance: .
j_gene: TRBJ1-5
v_gene: TRBV19
d_gene: .
CDR3aa: CASSIQVNVNQPQHF
CDR3nt: TGTGCCAGTAGTATACAGGTAAACGTCAATCAGCCCCAGCATTTT

abundance: .
j_gene: TRBJ1-1
v_gene: TRBV7-2
d_gene: TRBD1
CDR3aa: CASSSPGTANTEAFF
CDR3nt: TGTGCCAGCAGCTCTCCCGGGACAGCAAACACTGAAGCTTTCTTT

abundance: .
j_gene: TRBJ1-5
v_gene: TRBV19
d_gene: TRBD1
CDR3aa: CASSPTGGSNQPQHF
CDR3nt: TGTGCCAGTAGTCCGACAGGGGGGAGCAATCAGCCCCAGCATTTT

abundance: .
j_gene: TRBJ2-7
v_gene: TRBV11-1
d_gene: TRBD2
CDR3aa: CASSRGASGLGYEQYF
CDR3nt: TGTGCCAGCAGCCGTGGAGCTAGCGGGCTTGGCTACGAGCAGTACTTC